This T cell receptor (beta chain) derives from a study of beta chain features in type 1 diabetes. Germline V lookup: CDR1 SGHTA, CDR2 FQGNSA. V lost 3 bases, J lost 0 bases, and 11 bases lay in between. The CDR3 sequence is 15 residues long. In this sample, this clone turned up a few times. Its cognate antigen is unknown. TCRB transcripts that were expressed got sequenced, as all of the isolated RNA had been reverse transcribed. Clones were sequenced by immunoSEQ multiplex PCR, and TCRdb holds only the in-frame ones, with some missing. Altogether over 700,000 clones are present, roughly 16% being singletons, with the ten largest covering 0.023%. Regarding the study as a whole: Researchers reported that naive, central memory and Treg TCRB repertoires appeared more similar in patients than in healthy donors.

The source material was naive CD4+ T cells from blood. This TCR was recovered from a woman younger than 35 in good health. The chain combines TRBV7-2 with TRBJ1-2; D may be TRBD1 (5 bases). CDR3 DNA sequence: TGTGCCAGCAGCTTCGGGGACGGCCCTAACTATGGCTACACCTTC. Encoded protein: CASSFGDGPNYGYTF.